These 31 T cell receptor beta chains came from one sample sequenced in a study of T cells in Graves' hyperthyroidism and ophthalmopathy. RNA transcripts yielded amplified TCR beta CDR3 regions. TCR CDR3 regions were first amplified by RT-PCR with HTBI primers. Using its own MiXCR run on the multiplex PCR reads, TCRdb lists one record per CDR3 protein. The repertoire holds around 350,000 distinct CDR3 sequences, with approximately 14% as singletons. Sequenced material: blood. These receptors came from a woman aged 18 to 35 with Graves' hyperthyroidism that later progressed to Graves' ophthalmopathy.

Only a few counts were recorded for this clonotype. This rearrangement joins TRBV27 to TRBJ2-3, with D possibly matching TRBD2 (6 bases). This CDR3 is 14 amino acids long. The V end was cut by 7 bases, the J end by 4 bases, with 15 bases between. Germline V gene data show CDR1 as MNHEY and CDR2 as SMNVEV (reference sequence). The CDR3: CASTPLARADTQYF. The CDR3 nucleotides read TGTGCCAGCACTCCACTAGCTAGGGCAGATACGCAGTATTTT.

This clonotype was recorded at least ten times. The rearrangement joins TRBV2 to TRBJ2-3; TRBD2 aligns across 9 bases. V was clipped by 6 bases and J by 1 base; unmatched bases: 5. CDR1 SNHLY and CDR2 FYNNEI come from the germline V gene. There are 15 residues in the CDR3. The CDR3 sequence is CASSLLAGRTDTQYF. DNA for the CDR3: TGTGCCAGCAGCCTCCTAGCGGGGCGCACAGATACGCAGTATTTT. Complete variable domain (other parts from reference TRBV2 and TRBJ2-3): EPEVTQTPSHQVTQMGQEVILRCVPISNHLYFYWYRQILGQKVEFLVSFYNNEISEKSEIFDDQFSVERPDGSNFTLKIRSTKLEDSAMYFCASSLLAGRTDTQYFGPGTRLTVL.

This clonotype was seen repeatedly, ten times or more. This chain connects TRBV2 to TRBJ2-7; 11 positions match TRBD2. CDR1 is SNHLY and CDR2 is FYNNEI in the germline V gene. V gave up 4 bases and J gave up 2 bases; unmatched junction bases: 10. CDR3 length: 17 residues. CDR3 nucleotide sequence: TGTGCCAGCAGTGGTGTTTCGGGACTAGCGGTTCCCTACGAGCAGTACTTC. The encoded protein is CASSGVSGLAVPYEQYF.

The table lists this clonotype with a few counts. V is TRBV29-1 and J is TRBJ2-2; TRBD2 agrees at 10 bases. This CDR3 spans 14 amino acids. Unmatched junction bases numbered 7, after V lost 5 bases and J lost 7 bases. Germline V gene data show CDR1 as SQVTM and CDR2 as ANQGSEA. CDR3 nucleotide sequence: TGCAGCGTTCTAGCGGGAGAAGGTAACGGGGAGCTGTTTTTT. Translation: CSVLAGEGNGELFF.

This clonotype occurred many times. The DNA of the CDR3 is TGTGCCAGCAGCCCCGGGGGCACCGGGGAGCTGTTTTTT. This gives the protein CASSPGGTGELFF. This sequence joins TRBV13 and TRBJ2-2; D may be TRBD2 (6 bases). The CDR3 is made up of 13 amino acids. Germline CDR1 and CDR2: PRHDT and FYEKMQ (reference sequence). Trimming cost V 5 bases and J 4 bases, with 8 bases left between them.

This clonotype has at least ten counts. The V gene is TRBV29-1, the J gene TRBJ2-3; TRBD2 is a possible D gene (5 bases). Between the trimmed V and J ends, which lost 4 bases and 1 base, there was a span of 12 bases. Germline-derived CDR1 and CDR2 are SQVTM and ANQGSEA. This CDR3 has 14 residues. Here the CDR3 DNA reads TGCAGCGTTGCGGTAGGGAGCGGCACAGATACGCAGTATTTT. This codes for CSVAVGSGTDTQYF.

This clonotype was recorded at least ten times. CDR3 protein: CASSLSTRRGLAFF. CDR3 sequence (DNA): TGTGCCAGCAGTTTGTCGACCCGCAGGGGGCTAGCTTTCTTT. The V call is TRBV28, the J call TRBJ1-1; TRBD1 matches 8 bases. V gave up 3 bases and J gave up 10 bases; unmatched junction bases: 10. Germline-derived CDR1 and CDR2 are MDHEN and SYDVKM. This CDR3 contains 14 residues.

CDR3 residues: CSGRDFVTGELFF. The CDR3 DNA follows: TGCAGCGGGCGGGACTTTGTCACCGGGGAGCTGTTTTTT. The chain uses TRBV29-1 and TRBJ2-2; TRBD2 might be the D (6 bases). Trimming left V 7 bases short and J 4 bases short, with 13 bases between. CDR3 length equals 13 residues. Germline CDR1 is SQVTM and CDR2 is ANQGSEA.

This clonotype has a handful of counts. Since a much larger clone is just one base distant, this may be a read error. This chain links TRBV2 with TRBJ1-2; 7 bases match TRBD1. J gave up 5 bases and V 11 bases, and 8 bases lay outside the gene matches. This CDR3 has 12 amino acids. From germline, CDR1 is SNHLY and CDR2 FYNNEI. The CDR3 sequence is CAGTETRYGYTF. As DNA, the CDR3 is TGTGCCGGGACAGAGACTCGGTATGGCTACACCTTC.

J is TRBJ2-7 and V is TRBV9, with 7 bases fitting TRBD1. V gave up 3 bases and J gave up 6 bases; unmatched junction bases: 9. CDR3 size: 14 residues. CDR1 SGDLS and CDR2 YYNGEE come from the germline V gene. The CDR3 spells CASSATGTTCEQYF. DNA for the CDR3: TGTGCCAGCAGCGCGACAGGGACAACCTGCGAGCAGTACTTC.

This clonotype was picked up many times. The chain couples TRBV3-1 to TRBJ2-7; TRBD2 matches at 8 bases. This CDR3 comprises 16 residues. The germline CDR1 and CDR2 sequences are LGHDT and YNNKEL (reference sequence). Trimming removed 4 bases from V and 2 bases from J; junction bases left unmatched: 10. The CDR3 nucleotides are TGTGCCAGCAGCCTTATGGGGACTAGTCCAACCTACGAGCAGTACTTC. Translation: CASSLMGTSPTYEQYF.

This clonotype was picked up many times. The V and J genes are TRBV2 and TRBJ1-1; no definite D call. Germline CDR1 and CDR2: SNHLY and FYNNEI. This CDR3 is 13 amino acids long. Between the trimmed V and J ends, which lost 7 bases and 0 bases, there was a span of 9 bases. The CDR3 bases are TGTGCCAGCAAAACCGGGATGAACACTGAAGCTTTCTTT. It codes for CASKTGMNTEAFF.

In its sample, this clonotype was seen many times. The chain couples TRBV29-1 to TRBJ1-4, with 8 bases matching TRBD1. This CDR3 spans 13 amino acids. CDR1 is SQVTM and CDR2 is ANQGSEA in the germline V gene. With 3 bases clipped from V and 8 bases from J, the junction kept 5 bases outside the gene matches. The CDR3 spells CSVDWTGCEKLFF. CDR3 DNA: TGCAGCGTTGACTGGACAGGGTGCGAAAAACTGTTTTTT.

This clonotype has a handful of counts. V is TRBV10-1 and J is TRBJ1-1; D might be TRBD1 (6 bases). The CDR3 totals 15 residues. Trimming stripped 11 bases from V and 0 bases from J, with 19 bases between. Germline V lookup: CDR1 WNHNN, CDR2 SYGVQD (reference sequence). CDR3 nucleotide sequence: TGCGCCCGCCCCCTACCGGGACACCTGAACACTGAAGCTTTCTTT. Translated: CARPLPGHLNTEAFF.

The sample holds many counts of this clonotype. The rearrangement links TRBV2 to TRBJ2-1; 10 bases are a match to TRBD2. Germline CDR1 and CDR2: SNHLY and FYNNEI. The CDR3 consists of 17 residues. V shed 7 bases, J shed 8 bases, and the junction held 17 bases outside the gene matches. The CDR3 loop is CASNPLQAGGGGHEQFF. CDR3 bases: TGTGCCAGCAACCCGCTGCAAGCGGGAGGGGGAGGGCATGAGCAGTTCTTC.

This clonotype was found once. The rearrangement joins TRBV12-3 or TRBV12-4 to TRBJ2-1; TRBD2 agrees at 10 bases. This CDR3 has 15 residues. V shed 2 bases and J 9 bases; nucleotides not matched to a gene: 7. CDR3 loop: CASSLKSSGSGEQFF. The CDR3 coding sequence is TGTGCCAGCAGTTTAAAATCTAGCGGGAGCGGTGAGCAGTTCTTC.

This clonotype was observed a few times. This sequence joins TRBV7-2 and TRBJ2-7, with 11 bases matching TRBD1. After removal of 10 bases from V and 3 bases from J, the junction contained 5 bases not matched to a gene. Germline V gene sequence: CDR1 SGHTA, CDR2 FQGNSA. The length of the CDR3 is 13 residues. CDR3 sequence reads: CATRTGGIYEQYF. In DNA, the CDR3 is TGTGCCACCAGGACAGGGGGCATCTACGAGCAGTACTTC.

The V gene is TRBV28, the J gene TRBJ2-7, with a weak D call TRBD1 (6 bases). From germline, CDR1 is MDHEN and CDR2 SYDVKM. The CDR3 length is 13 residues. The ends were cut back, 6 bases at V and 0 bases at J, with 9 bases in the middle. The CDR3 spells CASRATGSYEQYF. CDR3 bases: TGTGCCAGCAGAGCGACAGGCTCCTACGAGCAGTACTTC.

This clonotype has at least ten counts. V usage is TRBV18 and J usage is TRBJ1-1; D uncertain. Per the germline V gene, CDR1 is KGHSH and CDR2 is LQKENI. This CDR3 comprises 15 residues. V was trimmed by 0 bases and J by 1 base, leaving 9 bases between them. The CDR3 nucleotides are TGTGCCAGCTCACCACCAGGATATAGGAACACTGAAGCTTTCTTT. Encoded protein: CASSPPGYRNTEAFF. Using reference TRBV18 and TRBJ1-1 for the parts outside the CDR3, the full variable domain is NAGVMQNPRHLVRRRGQEARLRCSPMKGHSHVYWYRQLPEEGLKFMVYLQKENIIDESGMPKERFSAEFPKEGPSILRIQQVVRGDSAAYFCASSPPGYRNTEAFFGQGTRLTVV.

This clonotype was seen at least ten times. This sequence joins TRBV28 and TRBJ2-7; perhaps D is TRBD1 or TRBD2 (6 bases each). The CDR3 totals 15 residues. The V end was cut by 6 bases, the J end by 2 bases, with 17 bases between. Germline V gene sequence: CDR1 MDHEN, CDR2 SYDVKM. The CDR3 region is CASRGGHSSTYEQYF. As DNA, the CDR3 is TGTGCCAGCAGGGGGGGACATTCCAGCACCTACGAGCAGTACTTC.

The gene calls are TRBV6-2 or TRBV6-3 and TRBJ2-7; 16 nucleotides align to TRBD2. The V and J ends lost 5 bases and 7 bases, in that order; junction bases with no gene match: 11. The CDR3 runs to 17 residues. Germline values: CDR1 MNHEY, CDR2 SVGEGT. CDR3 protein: CASSRPGLAGGPREQYF. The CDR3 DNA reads TGTGCCAGCAGTCGTCCGGGACTAGCGGGAGGGCCGCGGGAGCAGTACTTC.

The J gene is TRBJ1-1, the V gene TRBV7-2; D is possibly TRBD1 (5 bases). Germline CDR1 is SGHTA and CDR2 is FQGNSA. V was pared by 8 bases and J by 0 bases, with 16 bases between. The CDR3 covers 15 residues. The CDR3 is CASGLGAQMNTEAFF. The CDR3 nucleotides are TGTGCCAGCGGACTCGGGGCACAGATGAACACTGAAGCTTTCTTT.

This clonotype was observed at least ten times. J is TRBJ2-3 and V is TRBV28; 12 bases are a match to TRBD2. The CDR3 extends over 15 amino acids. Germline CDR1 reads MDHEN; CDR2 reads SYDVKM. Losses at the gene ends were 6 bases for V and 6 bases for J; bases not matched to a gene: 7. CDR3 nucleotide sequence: TGTGCCAGCAGACTAGCGGGAGGCCAGTGGGATACGCAGTATTTT. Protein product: CASRLAGGQWDTQYF.

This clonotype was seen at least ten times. CDR3 nucleotides: TGTGCCAGCAGCTTAAGAGGGACTAGCGGGAGGGAAGGGGCCTACGAGCAGTACTTC. This gives the protein CASSLRGTSGREGAYEQYF. The rearrangement joins TRBV7-2 to TRBJ2-7; 16 bases agree with TRBD2. The germline gives CDR1 SGHTA, CDR2 FQGNSA. The V segment lost 2 bases and the J segment 2 bases; nucleotides outside the gene matches: 9. The CDR3 runs 19 residues.

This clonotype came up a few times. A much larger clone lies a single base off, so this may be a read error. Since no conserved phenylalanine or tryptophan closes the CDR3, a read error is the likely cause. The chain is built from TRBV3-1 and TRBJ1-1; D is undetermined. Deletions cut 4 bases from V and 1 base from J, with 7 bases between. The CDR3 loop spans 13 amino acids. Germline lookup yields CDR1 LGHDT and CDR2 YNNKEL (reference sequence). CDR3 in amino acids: CASSRQKNTEAFL. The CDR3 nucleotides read TGTGCCAGCAGCCGGCAGAAGAACACTGAAGCTTTCCTT.

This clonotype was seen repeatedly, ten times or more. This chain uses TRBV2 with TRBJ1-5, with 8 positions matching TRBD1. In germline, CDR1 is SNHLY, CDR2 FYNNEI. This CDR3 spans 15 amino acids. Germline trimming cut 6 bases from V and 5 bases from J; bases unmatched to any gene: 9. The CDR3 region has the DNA TGTGCCAGCAGGGTAGACAGGGGAGAGGATCAGCCCCAGCATTTT. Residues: CASRVDRGEDQPQHF.

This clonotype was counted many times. CDR3 in amino acids: CASSPTSGSLYEQFF. The CDR3 DNA sequence: TGCGCCAGCAGTCCTACTAGCGGGAGTTTGTATGAGCAGTTCTTC. V usage is TRBV5-1 and J usage is TRBJ2-1; 11 bases match TRBD2. V shed 5 bases and J 8 bases; nucleotides not matched to a gene: 9. The CDR3 is made up of 15 amino acids. Per the germline V gene, CDR1 is SGHRS and CDR2 is YFSETQ.

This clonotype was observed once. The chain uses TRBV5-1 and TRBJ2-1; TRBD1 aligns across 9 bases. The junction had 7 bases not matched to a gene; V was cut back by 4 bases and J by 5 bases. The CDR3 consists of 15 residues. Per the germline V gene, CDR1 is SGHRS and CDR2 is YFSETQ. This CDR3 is CASSRGQGSHNEQFF. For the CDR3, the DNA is TGCGCCAGCAGCCGGGGACAGGGAAGCCACAATGAGCAGTTCTTC.

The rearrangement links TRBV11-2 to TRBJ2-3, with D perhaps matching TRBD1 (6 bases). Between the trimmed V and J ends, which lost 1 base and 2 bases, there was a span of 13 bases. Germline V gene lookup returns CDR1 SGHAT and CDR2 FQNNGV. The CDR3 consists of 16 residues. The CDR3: CASSLGVRGPTDTQYF. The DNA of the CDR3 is TGTGCCAGCAGCTTAGGCGTCAGGGGACCCACAGATACGCAGTATTTT.

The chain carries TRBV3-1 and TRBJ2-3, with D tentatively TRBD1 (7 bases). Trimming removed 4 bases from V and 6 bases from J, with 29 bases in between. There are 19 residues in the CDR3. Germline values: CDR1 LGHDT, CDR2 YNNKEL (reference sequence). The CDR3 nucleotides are TGTGCCAGCAGCCGGGAGGCGGGCCTAGGACAGGTCCCCGGTGATACGCAGTATTTT. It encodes CASSREAGLGQVPGDTQYF.

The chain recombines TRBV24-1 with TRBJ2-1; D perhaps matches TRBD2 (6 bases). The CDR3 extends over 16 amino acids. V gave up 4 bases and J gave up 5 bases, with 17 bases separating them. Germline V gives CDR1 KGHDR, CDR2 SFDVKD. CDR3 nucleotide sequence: TGTGCCACCAGTGAACTTAGCGGTGCCGGAGACAATGAGCAGTTCTTC. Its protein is CATSELSGAGDNEQFF.